This T cell receptor beta chain was recovered during a study of lymphopenia after photon versus proton radiotherapy. Assay used: immunoSEQ multiplex PCR; TCRdb lists only in-frame clones, some missing. The sample lists over 55,000 clones; about 89% were seen once. For this clone: Its antigen is unidentified.

Points from the study as a whole: Relative stability marked proton patients; photon patients lost diversity and naive cells. Only patients who died were analyzed for survival; proton advantage is unproven.

The CDR3 has 11 amino acids. The germline V gene encodes CDR1 ENHRY and CDR2 SYGVKD. V gave up 0 bases and J gave up 7 bases, with 3 bases separating them. The specimen was peripheral blood, collected from a patient treated with proton-based radiotherapy. This rearrangement joins TRBV10-3 to TRBJ1-2; no definite D call. This receptor was identified in an older man with esophageal cancer. The CDR3 DNA sequence: TGTGCCATCAGTGAGTCCGTTGGCTACACCTTC. Its translation is CAISESVGYTF.